The sequence of this TCR beta chain was determined in a study of radiation and T cells in renal cell carcinoma. The CDR3 extends over 14 amino acids. Trimming cost V 8 bases and J 3 bases; bases outside gene matches: 11. CDR1 and CDR2 from the germline V gene are GTSNPN and SVGIG (reference sequence). The data were produced by immunoSEQ multiplex PCR, yet TCRdb's version contains in-frame clones alone and is incomplete. The table shows tens of thousands of clones, with 70% to 90% occurring only once. This clone came up once. The time point here: blood 4 weeks post-SBRT, at nephrectomy. This sample's treatment: 15 Gy SBRT to primary tumor, nephrectomy 4 weeks later. Nephrectomy followed 15 Gy stereotactic body radiation by 4 weeks.

The clonotype originates from a woman aged 70-85 years with renal cell carcinoma. The specimen was blood, collected from a patient whose treatment included radiotherapy and nephrectomy. J is TRBJ2-7 and V is TRBV30; TRBD1 agrees at 9 bases. CDR3: CALQGQGFRYEQYF. CDR3 nucleotide sequence: TGTGCCCTTCAGGGACAGGGATTCCGCTACGAGCAGTACTTC.